These 4 T cell receptor beta chains originate from one sample sequenced in a study of T cell responses to AZD1222 COVID-19 vaccine. Repertoires were generated with immunoSEQ multiplex PCR, while TCRdb's copy carries only in-frame clones and drops some. In the table there are 110,000 to 150,000 clones, roughly 92% of which are singletons. Source: peripheral blood, taken on day 0 of AZD1222 vaccination. The receptors stem from an adult in good health.

The chain recombines TRBV10-1 with TRBJ2-7, with D tentatively TRBD2 (6 bases). Germline-derived CDR1 and CDR2 are WNHNN and SYGVQD (reference sequence). The CDR3 loop spans 19 amino acids. The V gene lost 8 bases and the J gene lost 4 bases, with 33 bases spanning the gap. CDR3 nucleotides: TGCGCCAGCCCAAAAATCGACGGGACCGGGACTCCAAGACCTTACGAGCAGTACTTC. It yields the protein CASPKIDGTGTPRPYEQYF.

The chain links TRBV27 to TRBJ2-7, with 9 bases matching TRBD1. The ends lost 7 bases at V and 6 bases at J; junction bases unmatched: 7. The CDR3 loop spans 13 amino acids. Germline CDR1 MNHEY, CDR2 SMNVEV (reference sequence). In DNA, the CDR3 is TGTGCCAGCAAACCCCGGGGACAGGGCGAGCAGTACTTC. Its protein is CASKPRGQGEQYF.

V is TRBV5-6 and J is TRBJ2-7; D gene uncertain. V lost 2 bases and J 4 bases, leaving 4 bases between the germline ends. The length of the CDR3 is 11 residues. Germline V gene lookup returns CDR1 SGHDT and CDR2 YYEEEE. CDR3 in amino acids: CASSFSYEQYF. The CDR3 DNA reads TGTGCCAGCAGCTTCAGTTACGAGCAGTACTTC.

The chain recombines TRBV6-4 with TRBJ1-6; TRBD1 matches 8 bases. Germline CDR1 is MRHNA and CDR2 is SNTAGT. This CDR3 has 14 amino acids. The CDR3 here is CVTRRRQGNSPLHF. The CDR3 coding sequence is TGTGTAACCCGTAGGCGACAGGGGAATTCACCCCTCCACTTT.